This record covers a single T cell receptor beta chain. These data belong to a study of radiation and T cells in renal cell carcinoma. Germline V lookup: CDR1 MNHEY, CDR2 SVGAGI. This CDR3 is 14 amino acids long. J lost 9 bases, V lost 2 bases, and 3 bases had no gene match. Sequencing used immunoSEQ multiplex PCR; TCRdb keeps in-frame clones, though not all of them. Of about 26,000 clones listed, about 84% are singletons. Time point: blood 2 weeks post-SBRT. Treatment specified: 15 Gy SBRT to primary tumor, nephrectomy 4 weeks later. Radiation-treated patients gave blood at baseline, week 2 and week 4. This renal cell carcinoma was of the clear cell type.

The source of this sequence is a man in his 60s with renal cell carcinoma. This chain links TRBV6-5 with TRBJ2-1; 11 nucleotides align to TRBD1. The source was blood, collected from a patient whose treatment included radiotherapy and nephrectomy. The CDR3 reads CASSYRTGGLEQFF. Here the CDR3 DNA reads TGTGCCAGCAGTTACAGGACAGGGGGCCTTGAGCAGTTCTTC.